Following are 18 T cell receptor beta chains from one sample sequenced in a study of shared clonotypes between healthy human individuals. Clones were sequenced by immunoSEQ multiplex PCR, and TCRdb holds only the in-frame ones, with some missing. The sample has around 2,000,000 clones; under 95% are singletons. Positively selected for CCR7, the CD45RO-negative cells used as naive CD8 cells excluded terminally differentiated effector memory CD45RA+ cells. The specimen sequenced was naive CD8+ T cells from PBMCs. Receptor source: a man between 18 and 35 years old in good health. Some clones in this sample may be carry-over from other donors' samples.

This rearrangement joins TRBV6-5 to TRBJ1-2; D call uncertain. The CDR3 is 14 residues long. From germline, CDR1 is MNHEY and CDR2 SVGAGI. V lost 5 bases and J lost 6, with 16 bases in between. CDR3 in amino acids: CASSPRAGAHGYTF. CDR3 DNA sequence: TGTGCCAGCAGTCCTCGGGCGGGTGCCCATGGCTACACCTTC.

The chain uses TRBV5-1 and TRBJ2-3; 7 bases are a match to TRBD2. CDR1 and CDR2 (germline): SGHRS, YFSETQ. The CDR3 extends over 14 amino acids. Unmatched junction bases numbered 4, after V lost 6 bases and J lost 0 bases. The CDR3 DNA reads TGCGCCAGCAACAGCGGGGCTAGCACAGATACGCAGTATTTT. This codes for CASNSGASTDTQYF.

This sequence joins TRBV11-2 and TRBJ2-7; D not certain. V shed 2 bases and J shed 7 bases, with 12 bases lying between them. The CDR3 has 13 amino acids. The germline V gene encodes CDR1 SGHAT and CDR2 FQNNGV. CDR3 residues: CASSLSPPREQYF. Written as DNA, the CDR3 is TGTGCCAGCAGCTTATCTCCCCCGCGGGAGCAGTACTTC.

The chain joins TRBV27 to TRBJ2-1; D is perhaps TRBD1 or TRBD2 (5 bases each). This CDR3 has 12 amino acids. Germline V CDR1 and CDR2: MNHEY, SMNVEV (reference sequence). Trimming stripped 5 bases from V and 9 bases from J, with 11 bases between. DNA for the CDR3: TGTGCCAGCAGTCCCCCAGGGACTGAGCAGTTCTTC. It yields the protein CASSPPGTEQFF.

The CDR3 coding sequence is TGTGCCAGCAGTTCTCCGGGACCAGACAATGAGCAGTTCTTC. It specifies CASSSPGPDNEQFF. The J gene is TRBJ2-1, the V gene TRBV28; D may correspond to TRBD1 or TRBD2 (5 bases each). The germline V gene has CDR1 MDHEN and CDR2 SYDVKM. The V and J ends lost 4 bases and 5 bases respectively, with 12 bases between them. The CDR3 consists of 14 residues.

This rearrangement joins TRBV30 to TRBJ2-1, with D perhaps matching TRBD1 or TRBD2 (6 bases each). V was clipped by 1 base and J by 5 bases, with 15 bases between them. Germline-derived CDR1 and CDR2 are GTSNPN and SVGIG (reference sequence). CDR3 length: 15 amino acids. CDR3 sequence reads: CAWSARGGLNNEQFF. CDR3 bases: TGTGCCTGGAGTGCTCGTGGGGGGCTCAACAATGAGCAGTTCTTC. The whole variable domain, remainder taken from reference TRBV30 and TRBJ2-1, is SQTIHQWPATLVQPVGSPLSLECTVEGTSNPNLYWYRQAAGRGLQLLFYSVGIGQISSEVPQNLSASRPQDRQFILSSKKLLLSDSGFYLCAWSARGGLNNEQFFGPGTRLTVL.

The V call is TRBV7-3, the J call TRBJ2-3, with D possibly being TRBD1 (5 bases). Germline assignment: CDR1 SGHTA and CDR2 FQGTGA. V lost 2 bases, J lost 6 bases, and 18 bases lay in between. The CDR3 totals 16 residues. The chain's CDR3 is CASSLWSDTGRDTQYF. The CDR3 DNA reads TGTGCCAGCAGCTTATGGTCGGACACAGGACGGGATACGCAGTATTTT. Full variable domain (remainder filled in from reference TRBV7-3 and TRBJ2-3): GAGVSQTPSNKVTEKGKYVELRCDPISGHTALYWYRQSLGQGPEFLIYFQGTGAADDSGLPNDRFFAVRPEGSVSTLKIQRTERGDSAVYLCASSLWSDTGRDTQYFGPGTRLTVL.

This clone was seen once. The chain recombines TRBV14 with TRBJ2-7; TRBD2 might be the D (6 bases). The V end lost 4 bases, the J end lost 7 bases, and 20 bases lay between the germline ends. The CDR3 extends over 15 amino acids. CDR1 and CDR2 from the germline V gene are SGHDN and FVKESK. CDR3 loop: CASSLEGRGHREQYF. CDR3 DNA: TGTGCCAGCAGCCTGGAGGGTAGAGGGCACCGGGAGCAGTACTTC.

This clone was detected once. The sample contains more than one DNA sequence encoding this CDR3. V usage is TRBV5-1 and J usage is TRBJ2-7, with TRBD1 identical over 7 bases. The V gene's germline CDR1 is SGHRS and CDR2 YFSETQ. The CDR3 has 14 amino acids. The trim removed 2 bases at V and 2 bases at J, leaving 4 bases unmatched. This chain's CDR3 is CASSFGQVPYEQYF. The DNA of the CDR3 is TGCGCCAGCAGCTTCGGACAGGTGCCCTACGAGCAGTACTTC.

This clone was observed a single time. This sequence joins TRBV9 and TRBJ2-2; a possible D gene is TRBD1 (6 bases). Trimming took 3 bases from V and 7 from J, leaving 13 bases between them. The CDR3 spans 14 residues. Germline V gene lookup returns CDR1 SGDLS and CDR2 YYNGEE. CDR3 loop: CASSGGGRNGELFF. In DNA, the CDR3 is TGTGCCAGCAGCGGAGGGGGAAGGAACGGGGAGCTGTTTTTT.

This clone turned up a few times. CDR3 in amino acids: CASSYSLSGNQPQHF. CDR3 bases: TGTGCCAGCAGTTACTCGTTGTCGGGCAATCAGCCCCAGCATTTT. The V and J genes are TRBV6-5 and TRBJ1-5; no definite D call. This CDR3 region has 15 residues. Germline CDR1 and CDR2: MNHEY and SVGAGI. Trimming left V 0 bases short and J 2 bases short, with 8 bases between.

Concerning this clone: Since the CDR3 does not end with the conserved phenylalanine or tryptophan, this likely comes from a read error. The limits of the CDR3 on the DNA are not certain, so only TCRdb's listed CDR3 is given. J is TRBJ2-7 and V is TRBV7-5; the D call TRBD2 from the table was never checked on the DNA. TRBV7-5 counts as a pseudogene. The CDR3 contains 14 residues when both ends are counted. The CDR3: CVRSLKIKTLAPKP.

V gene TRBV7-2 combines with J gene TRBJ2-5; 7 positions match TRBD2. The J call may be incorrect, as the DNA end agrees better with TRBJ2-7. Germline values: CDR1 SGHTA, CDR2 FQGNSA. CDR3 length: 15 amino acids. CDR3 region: CASSPGEGSYYEQYF. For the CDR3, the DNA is TGTGCCAGCAGCCCCGGGGAGGGGAGTTACTACGAGCAGTACTTC.

CDR3 protein: CASSTTTGRGGELFF. For the CDR3, the DNA is TGTGCCAGCAGCACGACGACAGGGCGAGGCGGGGAGCTGTTTTTT. The V call is TRBV27, the J call TRBJ2-2, with 7 bases identical to TRBD1. V was clipped by 6 bases and J by 7 bases; unmatched bases: 11. This CDR3 has 15 residues. Germline CDR1 reads MNHEY; CDR2 reads SMNVEV (reference sequence).

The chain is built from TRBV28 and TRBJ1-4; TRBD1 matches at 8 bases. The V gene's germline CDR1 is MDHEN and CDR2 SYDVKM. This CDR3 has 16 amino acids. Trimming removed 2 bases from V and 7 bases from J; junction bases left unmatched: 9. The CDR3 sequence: CASSLMQGAYSEKLFF. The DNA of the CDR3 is TGTGCCAGCAGTTTAATGCAGGGGGCGTATAGTGAAAAACTGTTTTTT.

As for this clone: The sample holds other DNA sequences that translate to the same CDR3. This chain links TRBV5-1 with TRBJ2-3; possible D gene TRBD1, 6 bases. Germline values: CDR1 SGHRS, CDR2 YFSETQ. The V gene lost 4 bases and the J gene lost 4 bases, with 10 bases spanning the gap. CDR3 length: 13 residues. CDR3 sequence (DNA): TGCGCCAGCAGCCCCAGGGGTCCAGATACGCAGTATTTT. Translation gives CASSPRGPDTQYF.

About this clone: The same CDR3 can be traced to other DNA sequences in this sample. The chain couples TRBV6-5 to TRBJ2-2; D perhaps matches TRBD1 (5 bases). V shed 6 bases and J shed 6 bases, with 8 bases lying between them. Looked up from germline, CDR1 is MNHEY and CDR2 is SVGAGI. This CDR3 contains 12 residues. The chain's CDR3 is CASSPRAGELFF. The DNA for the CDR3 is TGTGCCAGCAGCCCCAGGGCCGGGGAGCTGTTTTTT.

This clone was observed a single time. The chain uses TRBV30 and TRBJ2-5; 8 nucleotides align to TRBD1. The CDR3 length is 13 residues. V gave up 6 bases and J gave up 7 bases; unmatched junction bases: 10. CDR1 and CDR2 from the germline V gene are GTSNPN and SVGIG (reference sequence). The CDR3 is CACDRGLEGTQYF. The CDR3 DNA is TGTGCCTGCGACAGGGGCCTGGAGGGGACCCAGTACTTC.